This T cell receptor (beta chain) was sequenced during a study of technical replicates of blood from a few donors. Germline-derived CDR1 and CDR2 are MNHNS and SASEGT. This CDR3 contains 20 residues. The V and J ends lost 0 bases and 4 bases, in that order; junction bases with no gene match: 16. Some clones are missing from TCRdb's copy, which holds only in-frame ones; the method was immunoSEQ multiplex PCR. The sample records tens of thousands of clones, approximately 94% being singletons. V gene TRBV6-1 combines with J gene TRBJ2-1; 9 bases line up with TRBD2. This receptor was taken from a human donor in good health. Some clones in this sample may be carry-over from other donors' samples. The sample comprised PBMCs. The CDR3 sequence: CASSEAVGSGSGRQYNEQFF. The CDR3 DNA reads TGTGCCAGCAGTGAAGCCGTGGGTTCAGGAAGCGGGAGGCAGTACAATGAGCAGTTCTTC.